This T cell receptor (beta chain) was obtained from a study of vaccination effects on CD4 cells after COVID-19. Study summary: Expansion of antigen-specific CD4+ T cells with viral peptide pools was carried out by the ViraFEST assay before sequencing. Following the second dose by a median of 72 days, the post-vaccine samples were obtained. For each well, two million PBMC were cultured with roughly 9.2 IU/ml IL-2 and about 9.9 ug/ml peptides. Study observations and caveats: Marked clonal contraction was seen late after vaccination (in both infection- and vaccine-induced clones).

Repertoires were generated with immunoSEQ multiplex PCR, while TCRdb's copy carries only in-frame clones and drops some. The sample records 30,000 or so clones, about 74% being singletons. CDR1 is SGHKS, CDR2 YYEKEE, per germline (reference sequence). There are 17 residues in the CDR3. Deletions cut 0 bases from V and 0 bases from J, with 13 bases between. It was after more than nine days of culture that CD4+ T cells were isolated. Participants received two doses of either the BNT162b2 or mRNA-1273 vaccine. This clone was seen once. Its cognate antigen is unknown. Specimen: CD4+ T cells from PBMCs cultured without peptide, collected after COVID-19 vaccination. The J gene is TRBJ2-1, the V gene TRBV5-5; D might be TRBD2 (5 bases). The receptor was isolated from a human donor who received a COVID-19 vaccine. CDR3 DNA sequence: TGTGCCAGCAGCTTGGAGGGAGCGGCCTCCTCCTACAATGAGCAGTTCTTC. Amino acid sequence: CASSLEGAASSYNEQFF.